Presented here are 14 T cell receptor beta chains from one specimen sequenced in a study of blood T cell repertoires in COVID-19. Clones were sequenced by immunoSEQ multiplex PCR, and TCRdb holds only the in-frame ones, with some missing. The sample has about 230,000 clones, approximately 89% seen once. The source material was PBMCs or T cells enriched from blood (not recorded which). These receptors came from a woman in her 30s with acute COVID-19.

The chain employs TRBV5-1 and TRBJ1-2; no firm D call. The CDR3 contains 15 residues. Looked up from germline, CDR1 is SGHRS and CDR2 is YFSETQ. The V gene lost 2 bases and the J gene lost 7 bases, with 18 bases spanning the gap. As DNA, the CDR3 is TGCGCCAGCAGCTTTCGAGACACCTCCCGGCGTGGCTACACCTTC. This codes for CASSFRDTSRRGYTF. Full variable domain (rest looked up from reference TRBV5-1 and TRBJ1-2): KAGVTQTPRYLIKTRGQQVTLSCSPISGHRSVSWYQQTPGQGLQFLFEYFSETQRNKGNFPGRFSGRQFSNSRSEMNVSTLELGDSALYLCASSFRDTSRRGYTFGSGTRLTVV.

This clone was seen more than once but under ten times. The V call is TRBV19, the J call TRBJ2-1; 10 bases fit TRBD2. The CDR3 runs 15 residues. Germline assignment: CDR1 LNHDA and CDR2 SQIVND (reference sequence). With V trimmed by 3 bases and J by 7 bases, 6 bases remained unmatched. CDR3 in amino acids: CASSISSGGQNEQFF. CDR3 DNA: TGTGCCAGTAGTATCAGTAGCGGGGGGCAGAATGAGCAGTTCTTC. The whole variable domain, filled in from reference TRBV19 and TRBJ2-1, reads DGGITQSPKYLFRKEGQNVTLSCEQNLNHDAMYWYRQDPGQGLRLIYYSQIVNDFQKGDIAEGYSVSREKKESFPLTVTSAQKNPTAFYLCASSISSGGQNEQFFGPGTRLTVL.

The genes are TRBV19 and TRBJ1-6, with D possibly TRBD1 on 6 matching bases. V was shortened by 0 bases and J by 9 bases, with 9 bases between the two germline ends. This CDR3 region has 14 residues. Per the germline V gene, CDR1 is LNHDA and CDR2 is SQIVND (reference sequence). CDR3 protein: CASSIEGAVSPLHF. The DNA of the CDR3 is TGTGCCAGTAGTATAGAGGGGGCCGTTTCACCCCTCCACTTT. Complete variable domain (other parts from reference TRBV19 and TRBJ1-6): DGGITQSPKYLFRKEGQNVTLSCEQNLNHDAMYWYRQDPGQGLRLIYYSQIVNDFQKGDIAEGYSVSREKKESFPLTVTSAQKNPTAFYLCASSIEGAVSPLHFGNGTRLTVT.

The chain uses TRBV19 and TRBJ1-1; a weak D match, TRBD1 (5 bases). Germline CDR1 is LNHDA and CDR2 is SQIVND (reference sequence). V was clipped by 6 bases and J by 1 base, with 9 bases between them. CDR3 size: 13 residues. Written as DNA, the CDR3 is TGTGCCAGTAGACCCGGACAGAACACTGAAGCTTTCTTT. Translation: CASRPGQNTEAFF.

In this sample, this clone turned up once. CDR3 region: CASSLGTVYNSPLHF. CDR3 DNA sequence: TGTGCCAGCAGCCTAGGCACAGTCTATAATTCACCCCTCCACTTT. V usage is TRBV3-1 (or the pseudogene TRBV3-2) and J usage is TRBJ1-6; no clear D gene. V was clipped by 4 bases and J by 3 bases, with 10 bases between them. CDR1 is LGHDT, CDR2 YNNKEL, per germline (reference sequence). The CDR3 is 15 amino acids.

This chain links TRBV19 with TRBJ1-2; 8 nucleotides match TRBD1. The CDR3 length is 15 residues. From germline, CDR1 is LNHDA and CDR2 SQIVND (reference sequence). V was pared by 11 bases and J by 0 bases, with 11 bases of the junction left unmatched. CDR3 in amino acids: CASSPGGAPNYGYTF. Here the CDR3 DNA reads TGTGCCTCCTCCCCAGGGGGCGCACCTAACTATGGCTACACCTTC.

The chain employs TRBV19 and TRBJ1-5, with unresolved D. Germline loops: CDR1 LNHDA, CDR2 SQIVND (reference sequence). This CDR3 comprises 19 residues. V dropped 4 bases and J dropped 0 bases, with 22 bases sitting between them. CDR3 sequence: CASSTLGKHNGVSNQPQHF. CDR3 DNA sequence: TGTGCCAGTAGTACCCTTGGGAAACACAACGGGGTTAGCAATCAGCCCCAGCATTTT.

This rearrangement joins TRBV10-1 to TRBJ2-1, with 10 nucleotides matching TRBD1. CDR1 is WNHNN and CDR2 is SYGVQD in the germline V gene (reference sequence). Trimming cost V 7 bases and J 7 bases; bases outside gene matches: 13. The CDR3 runs 16 residues. CDR3 coding DNA: TGCGCCAGCATGGAAGCCCGGGACAGGGGTATGAATGAGCAGTTCTTC. Its protein product is CASMEARDRGMNEQFF.

The J gene is TRBJ2-7, the V gene TRBV5-1; TRBD1 agrees at 9 bases. With V trimmed by 3 bases and J by 1 base, 5 bases remained unmatched. CDR1 and CDR2 (germline): SGHRS, YFSETQ. The CDR3 has 15 residues. For the CDR3, the DNA is TGCGCCAGCAGCTCCACCGGGACAGGGTCCTACGAGCAGTACTTC. Its protein is CASSSTGTGSYEQYF.

V gene TRBV11-2 combines with J gene TRBJ2-1, with 8 bases that match TRBD2. The CDR3 has 14 amino acids. The germline gives CDR1 SGHAT, CDR2 FQNNGV. Trimming at V came to 5 bases and at J to 5 bases, leaving 5 bases not matched to a gene. CDR3 coding DNA: TGTGCCAGCAGCCGGGGGGGCCTTAACAATGAGCAGTTCTTC. Its translation is CASSRGGLNNEQFF.

This clone appeared a single time. The V gene is TRBV7-2, the J gene TRBJ1-6; the match to TRBD1 covers 9 bases. Germline V gene data show CDR1 as SGHTA and CDR2 as FQGNSA. The CDR3 sequence is 15 residues long. J was trimmed by 6 bases and V by 6 bases; bases with no gene match: 6. This CDR3 reads CASRVGTGLNSPLHF. CDR3 nucleotides: TGTGCCAGCAGGGTAGGGACAGGGCTTAATTCACCCCTCCACTTT. Using reference TRBV7-2 and TRBJ1-6 for the parts outside the CDR3, the full variable domain is GAGVSQSPSNKVTEKGKDVELRCDPISGHTALYWYRQSLGQGLEFLIYFQGNSAPDKSGLPSDRFSAERTGGSVSTLTIQRTQQEDSAVYLCASRVGTGLNSPLHFGNGTRLTVT.

The chain employs TRBV4-2 and TRBJ1-1; 9 bases align to TRBD1. Germline trimming cut 6 bases from V and 4 bases from J; bases unmatched to any gene: 3. CDR1 and CDR2 (germline): LGHNA, YNFKEQ. The CDR3 contains 13 residues. DNA of the CDR3: TGTGCCAGCAGGGGACAGGGAGTCACTGAAGCTTTCTTT. This sequence encodes CASRGQGVTEAFF.

The chain employs TRBV4-1 and TRBJ2-3, with 12 bases aligning to TRBD1. CDR1 and CDR2 from the germline V gene are MGHRA and YSYEKL. After removal of 5 bases from V and 4 bases from J, the junction contained 4 bases not matched to a gene. This CDR3 has 15 amino acids. The chain's CDR3 is CASSWGTGGSDTQYF. Here the CDR3 DNA reads TGCGCCAGCAGCTGGGGGACAGGGGGCTCAGATACGCAGTATTTT.

The chain is built from TRBV7-9 and TRBJ1-1; D is possibly TRBD1 (5 bases). Germline V gives CDR1 SEHNR, CDR2 FQNEAQ (reference sequence). V dropped 4 bases and J dropped 7 bases, with 19 bases sitting between them. The length of the CDR3 is 15 residues. CDR3 bases: TGTGCCAGCAGCTATTTCAGGGTTCCCGAGAATGAAGCTTTCTTT. Its translation: CASSYFRVPENEAFF.